These T cell receptor beta chains were read from a single sample in a study of blood T cell repertoires in COVID-19. This table comes from immunoSEQ multiplex PCR, and its TCRdb copy is limited to in-frame clones, with some not included. The sample holds about 64,000 clones, 65% to 85% seen once. The sequenced sample consisted of PBMCs or T cells enriched from blood (not recorded which). These receptors were collected from a woman aged 55 to 70 who had been exposed to COVID-19. The CDR3 runs from the conserved cysteine through the conserved F or W. Each record gives: D gene, J gene, V gene, clone size, CDR3 protein, CDR3 DNA. The D gene is left open where the match is weak. Some rows mark clone size as missing; the rest say once, few, many or name a class of expanded clone.

- | TRBJ1-2 | TRBV19 | - | CASIGTKRRSGYTF | TGTGCCAGTATCGGGACAAAACGGCGGAGTGGCTACACCTTC
- | TRBJ2-1 | TRBV3-1/TRBV3-2 | - | CASSFSQNEQFF | TGTGCCAGCAGCTTTTCCCAAAATGAGCAGTTCTTC
TRBD1 | TRBJ1-3 | TRBV9 | - | CASSVDTGAGNTIYF | TGTGCCAGCAGCGTAGATACAGGGGCTGGAAACACCATATATTTT
TRBD1 | TRBJ1-6 | TRBV18 | - | CASSPPRTGGTSPLHF | TGTGCCAGCTCACCACCCCGGACAGGGGGCACTTCACCCCTCCACTTT
TRBD2 | TRBJ2-7 | TRBV2 | - | CASSSPTSGDLIDTYEQYF | TGTGCCAGCAGTAGCCCAACTAGCGGGGACCTGATTGATACCTACGAGCAGTACTTC
- | TRBJ1-6 | TRBV2 | - | CASSEQGNSPLHF | TGTGCCAGCAGTGAGCAGGGGAATTCACCCCTCCACTTT
TRBD1 | TRBJ1-2 | TRBV9 | - | CASSIRTGYDSGYTF | TGTGCCAGCAGCATAAGGACAGGGTACGATTCTGGCTACACCTTC
TRBD1 | TRBJ1-2 | TRBV3-1/TRBV3-2 | once | CASSLQGLGYTF | TGTGCCAGCAGCCTACAGGGGCTTGGCTACACCTTC
- | TRBJ1-1 | TRBV23-1 | - | CASSQYSGTEAFF | TGCGCCAGCAGTCAATATTCCGGCACTGAAGCTTTCTTT
TRBD1 | TRBJ2-2 | TRBV19 | - | CASSTRTGGTGELFF | TGTGCCAGTAGTACCCGGACAGGGGGCACCGGGGAGCTGTTTTTT
- | TRBJ2-3 | TRBV19 | few | CAVQGPRITDTQYF | TGTGCCGTACAGGGCCCCCGAATCACAGATACGCAGTATTTT
- | TRBJ1-3 | TRBV3-1/TRBV3-2 | - | CASSQQGAGNTIYF | TGTGCCAGCAGCCAACAAGGGGCTGGAAACACCATATATTTT
- | TRBJ2-2 | TRBV6-5 | - | CASSSTATGELFF | TGTGCCAGCAGTTCGACAGCCACCGGGGAGCTGTTTTTT
TRBD1 | TRBJ1-6 | TRBV27 | few | CASSFPGQQSPLHF | TGTGCCAGCAGTTTTCCGGGACAGCAATCACCCCTCCACTTT
TRBD2 | TRBJ2-2 | TRBV14 | - | CASRTSGTPGELFF | TGTGCCAGCAGGACTAGCGGGACCCCCGGGGAGCTGTTTTTT
- | TRBJ2-5 | TRBV11-1 | - | CASSPYQETQYF | TGTGCCAGCAGCCCCTACCAAGAGACCCAGTACTTC
- | TRBJ1-1 | TRBV29-1 | - | CSGQNTEAFF | TGCAGCGGACAGAACACTGAAGCTTTCTTT
- | TRBJ2-5 | TRBV20-1 | - | CSAYREETQYF | TGCAGTGCTTACAGGGAGGAGACCCAGTACTTC
- | TRBJ1-5 | TRBV6-5 | - | CASTNGGNNQPQHF | TGTGCCAGCACCAACGGGGGGAACAATCAGCCCCAGCATTTT
TRBD1 | TRBJ1-1 | TRBV28 | - | CASSPGQGLNTEAFF | TGTGCCAGCAGTCCAGGACAGGGCTTGAACACTGAAGCTTTCTTT
TRBD2 | TRBJ2-3 | TRBV28 | - | CASSRDYTDTQYF | TGTGCCAGCAGTCGGGACTACACAGATACGCAGTATTTT
- | TRBJ1-2 | TRBV4-1 | once | CASSQVANGGYGYTF | TGCGCCAGCAGCCAAGTGGCCAACGGAGGCTATGGCTACACCTTC
- | TRBJ1-5 | TRBV20-1 | once | CSASVGATNQPQHF | TGCAGTGCCAGTGTGGGGGCAACCAATCAGCCCCAGCATTTT
- | TRBJ1-2 | TRBV25-1 | - | CASSVQGLSGYTF | TGTGCCAGCAGCGTTCAGGGGCTCTCTGGCTACACCTTC
- | TRBJ2-2 | TRBV28 | - | CASSLSGLGELFF | TGTGCCAGCAGTTTATCAGGGCTCGGGGAGCTGTTTTTT
TRBD2 | TRBJ2-3 | TRBV28 | once | CASSSQRGGTDTQYF | TGTGCCAGCAGTTCACAGCGGGGGGGGACAGATACGCAGTATTTT
TRBD1 | TRBJ1-2 | TRBV28 | few | CASSPDGQGISHRTVYTF | TGTGCCAGCAGTCCCGACGGACAGGGGATTTCTCATAGGACGGTCTACACCTTC
- | TRBJ1-6 | TRBV6-4 | - | CASREGQSGPLHF | TGTGCCAGCAGAGAAGGACAATCGGGCCCCCTCCACTTT
TRBD1 | TRBJ1-1 | TRBV7-2 | once | CASSFSGTGRTEAFF | TGTGCCAGCAGCTTCTCCGGGACAGGGAGGACTGAAGCTTTCTTT
- | TRBJ1-1 | TRBV4-3 | - | CASSQDGVGTEAFF | TGCGCCAGCAGCCAAGATGGAGTGGGCACTGAAGCTTTCTTT
- | TRBJ2-3 | TRBV24-1 | - | CATSDPAGLNTDTQYF | TGTGCCACCAGTGATCCTGCGGGACTGAACACAGATACGCAGTATTTT
TRBD1 | TRBJ1-6 | TRBV27 | few | CASSWTGSYNSPLHF | TGTGCCAGCAGTTGGACAGGGTCCTATAATTCACCCCTCCACTTT
- | TRBJ1-3 | TRBV2 | - | CASSAEGVSSGNTIYF | TGTGCCAGCAGTGCTGAAGGGGTATCCTCTGGAAACACCATATATTTT
- | TRBJ2-1 | TRBV5-1 | - | CASSLALGSSYNEQFF | TGCGCCAGCAGCTTGGCCCTAGGGAGCTCCTACAATGAGCAGTTCTTC
- | TRBJ1-1 | TRBV12-3/TRBV12-4 | - | CASRPGRNTEAFF | TGTGCCAGCAGACCGGGGAGGAACACTGAAGCTTTCTTT
- | TRBJ1-2 | TRBV3-1/TRBV3-2 | - | CASSPRTENYGYTF | TGTGCCAGCAGCCCTAGGACAGAAAACTATGGCTACACCTTC
TRBD2 | TRBJ2-1 | TRBV15 | - | CATSRGSSGGFNEQFF | TGTGCCACCAGCAGAGGGTCTAGCGGGGGGTTCAATGAGCAGTTCTTC
- | TRBJ2-3 | TRBV2 | - | CASSRWDNRDTQYF | TGTGCCAGCAGCCGCTGGGACAACAGAGATACGCAGTATTTT
TRBD1 | TRBJ1-1 | TRBV28 | - | CASSFLDRGLNTEAFF | TGTGCCAGCAGTTTCCTGGACAGGGGTCTGAACACTGAAGCTTTCTTT
- | TRBJ1-5 | TRBV28 | - | CASSSGVFNQPQHF | TGTGCCAGCAGTTCCGGGGTCTTTAATCAGCCCCAGCATTTT
TRBD1 | TRBJ1-1 | TRBV4-2 | few | CASSTGGWTEAFF | TGTGCCAGCTCGACAGGGGGATGGACTGAAGCTTTCTTT
- | TRBJ2-5 | TRBV15 | - | CATSVQWETQYF | TGTGCCACCAGCGTACAATGGGAGACCCAGTACTTC
TRBD1 | TRBJ1-1 | TRBV28 | - | CASSFSGTGGSMNTEAFF | TGTGCCAGCAGTTTTTCCGGGACAGGGGGCTCCATGAACACTGAAGCTTTCTTT
- | TRBJ1-5 | TRBV5-3 | - | CARSRGQQRGNQPQHF | TGTGCCAGAAGCCGCGGACAACAAAGAGGCAATCAGCCCCAGCATTTT
TRBD1 | TRBJ1-6 | TRBV14 | - | CASSAQGTAYNSPLHF | TGTGCCAGCAGCGCACAAGGGACAGCCTATAATTCACCCCTCCACTTT